Following are 27 T cell receptor beta chains from one sample sequenced in a study of T-cell memory formation after mild COVID-19. TCRdb itself ran the 5' RACE reads through MiXCR, one entry per CDR3 protein. The repertoire holds more than 250,000 distinct CDR3 sequences, about a sixth seen once, with more than 20% in the top ten. Sequencing was performed on PBMCs or a T cell subset sorted from them (not recorded which). These receptors were collected from a man aged 18 to 29 who had mild COVID-19 (a few samples of this study predate the infection). Cell type and time point are not known.

This chain connects TRBV7-6 to TRBJ1-2; tentative D call: TRBD1 (5 bases). CDR1 is SGHVS and CDR2 is FNYEAQ in the germline V gene. This CDR3 spans 14 amino acids. The V end was cut by 1 base, the J end by 8 bases, with 14 bases between. This chain's CDR3 is CASSLGGLLEGYTF. The CDR3 DNA sequence: TGTGCCAGCAGCTTAGGGGGCTTGTTGGAAGGCTACACCTTC.

A few counts support this clonotype. The chain recombines TRBV6-5 with TRBJ1-1, with a weak D call TRBD1 (6 bases). Deletions cut 5 bases from V and 10 bases from J, with 17 bases between. This CDR3 region has 13 residues. Germline assignment: CDR1 MNHEY and CDR2 SVGAGI. The chain's CDR3 is CASSEEGGLGAFF. In DNA, the CDR3 is TGTGCCAGCAGTGAGGAGGGGGGCCTAGGAGCTTTCTTT.

The chain links TRBV20-1 to TRBJ2-7; 7 nucleotides match TRBD1. Losses at the gene ends were 3 bases for V and 1 base for J; bases not matched to a gene: 6. The CDR3 extends over 14 amino acids. The germline CDR1 and CDR2 sequences are DFQATT and SNEGSKA (reference sequence). CDR3 bases: TGCAGTGCTAGGGGACAGAGGATATCCTACGAGCAGTACGTC. Its protein product is CSARGQRISYEQYV.

This clonotype was observed at least ten times. The chain couples TRBV7-8 to TRBJ1-2; tentatively, D is TRBD1 (6 bases). The V and J ends lost 1 base and 4 bases respectively, with 10 bases between them. Germline V gene lookup returns CDR1 SGHVS and CDR2 FQNEAQ. The length of the CDR3 is 14 residues. The CDR3 nucleotides are TGTGCCAGCAGCTTAGGGCAGGGGCTCTATGGCTACACCTTC. Amino acid sequence: CASSLGQGLYGYTF. The full variable domain, its missing parts supplied by reference TRBV7-8 and TRBJ1-2, is GAGVSQSPRYKVAKRGQDVALRCDPISGHVSLFWYQQALGQGPEFLTYFQNEAQLDKSGLPSDRFFAERPEGSVSTLKIQRTQQEDSAVYLCASSLGQGLYGYTFGSGTRLTVV.

This clonotype was detected a few times. The rearrangement joins TRBV30 to TRBJ2-7; D not resolved. CDR3 length: 10 residues. Germline CDR1 GTSNPN, CDR2 SVGIG (reference sequence). Trimming cost V 3 bases and J 5 bases, with 5 bases left between them. The CDR3 spells CAWSEDEQYF. The CDR3 region has the DNA TGTGCCTGGAGCGAGGACGAGCAGTACTTC.

This clonotype was recorded at least ten times. This rearrangement joins TRBV9 to TRBJ2-3; D ambiguous. The germline V gene encodes CDR1 SGDLS and CDR2 YYNGEE. The CDR3 is 13 amino acids. With 6 bases removed from V and 3 bases from J, the gap between germline ends came to 11 bases. CDR3 nucleotide sequence: TGTGCCAGCAATTCAGTGGAGACAGATACGCAGTATTTT. Translation gives CASNSVETDTQYF.

V is TRBV7-2 and J is TRBJ2-3; 7 bases map to TRBD1. The V gene end was trimmed by 4 bases and the J gene end by 6 bases; junction bases not matched to a gene: 10. There are 15 residues in the CDR3. Germline CDR1 SGHTA, CDR2 FQGNSA. The CDR3 nucleotides are TGTGCCAGCAGCTGGCGAGGGGGCTTATCTGATACGCAGTATTTT. Translating gives CASSWRGGLSDTQYF.

In this sample, this clonotype turned up a few times. The chain joins TRBV10-2 to TRBJ1-5; D might be TRBD1 (5 bases). Germline assignment: CDR1 WSHSY and CDR2 SAAADI. V shed 4 bases and J shed 6 bases, with 10 bases lying between them. The CDR3 totals 13 residues. The CDR3 sequence: CASSVAGSQPQHF. DNA for the CDR3: TGCGCCAGCAGTGTGGCAGGGAGTCAGCCCCAGCATTTT.

This clonotype was detected a few times. This chain connects TRBV12-3 or TRBV12-4 to TRBJ1-6; 9 nucleotides line up with TRBD1. The CDR3 loop spans 13 amino acids. With V trimmed by 6 bases and J by 13 bases, 7 bases remained unmatched. As DNA, the CDR3 is TGTGCCAGCAGCTCACAGGGGGCTGGTCCCCTCCACTTT. Translated: CASSSQGAGPLHF.

The chain links TRBV3-1 to TRBJ2-3; D remains ambiguous. This CDR3 contains 12 residues. V shed 4 bases and J shed 8 bases, with 10 bases lying between them. The germline CDR1 and CDR2 sequences are LGHDT and YNNKEL (reference sequence). Here the CDR3 reads CASSPGVGTQYF. The DNA for the CDR3 is TGTGCCAGCAGCCCCGGTGTAGGTACGCAGTATTTT.

This clonotype was found a few times. The chain is built from TRBV4-3 and TRBJ2-3; TRBD2 matches 10 bases. Germline V gene data show CDR1 as LGHNA and CDR2 as YSLEER. The ends lost 1 base at V and 6 bases at J; junction bases unmatched: 13. The CDR3 contains 18 residues. The CDR3 DNA reads as TGCGCCAGCAGCCAAGGGGCCAGCGGGGGGGCTATTCGGGATACGCAGTATTTT. It is translated as CASSQGASGGAIRDTQYF.

The table lists this clonotype with a few counts. This chain links TRBV20-1 with TRBJ1-5; no clear D. This CDR3 is built from 14 residues. V was cut by 3 bases and J by 3 bases, with 12 bases left in between. The germline CDR1 and CDR2 sequences are DFQATT and SNEGSKA (reference sequence). The CDR3 loop is CSARGGHVNQPQHF. The CDR3 DNA reads as TGCAGTGCTAGGGGAGGCCACGTCAATCAGCCCCAGCATTTT.

V usage is TRBV7-2 and J usage is TRBJ2-1, with 7 nucleotides matching TRBD1. The J segment lost 0 bases and the V segment lost 6 bases, leaving 5 bases of the junction unmatched. CDR3 length: 15 amino acids. The germline V gene encodes CDR1 SGHTA and CDR2 FQGNSA. The CDR3: CASSHRGNSYNEQFF. The CDR3 coding sequence is TGTGCCAGCAGTCACAGGGGCAACTCCTACAATGAGCAGTTCTTC.

This clonotype was recorded a few times. This rearrangement joins TRBV7-6 to TRBJ2-2; no definite D call. The germline CDR1 and CDR2 sequences are SGHVS and FNYEAQ. Trimming stripped 1 base from V and 4 bases from J, with 4 bases between. This CDR3 has 13 residues. The CDR3 spells CASSLVLTGELFF. The CDR3 nucleotides are TGTGCCAGCAGCTTAGTTCTCACCGGGGAGCTGTTTTTT.

The table lists this clonotype with a few counts. J is TRBJ1-1 and V is TRBV12-5; D is unresolved. The CDR3 length is 17 residues. Per the germline V gene, CDR1 is LGHNT and CDR2 is FRNRAP. Deletions cut 6 bases from V and 5 bases from J, with 25 bases between. This CDR3 is CASGFGTYLTVSTEAFF. The DNA of the CDR3 is TGTGCTAGTGGCTTTGGTACTTATCTGACGGTCTCAACTGAAGCTTTCTTT.

This clonotype has a handful of counts. In DNA form, the CDR3 reads TGCGCCAGCAGCCAAGGGGCAGGGGGCGGTGAGCAGTTCTTC. It encodes CASSQGAGGGEQFF. This chain joins TRBV4-3 and TRBJ2-1, with 8 bases lining up with TRBD1. Germline CDR1 reads LGHNA; CDR2 reads YSLEER. This CDR3 spans 14 amino acids. V dropped 1 base and J dropped 9; count of bases not matched to a gene: 5.

This clonotype was detected only a few times. The V call is TRBV28, the J call TRBJ2-1; 14 bases match TRBD2. The J segment lost 10 bases and the V segment lost 4 bases, leaving 6 bases of the junction unmatched. The CDR3 runs 15 residues. Germline V gene data show CDR1 as MDHEN and CDR2 as SYDVKM. CDR3 residues: CASSSPGTSGGEQFF. The CDR3 nucleotides are TGTGCCAGCAGTTCGCCCGGGACTAGCGGGGGAGAGCAGTTCTTC.

CDR3 DNA sequence: TGTGCCAGCAGCGTAGAAGGGGACAGGGGGGGCATGAACACTGAAGCTTTCTTT. Protein: CASSVEGDRGGMNTEAFF. The V call is TRBV9, the J call TRBJ1-1; 11 bases are a match to TRBD1. With V trimmed by 0 bases and J by 0 bases, 7 bases remained unmatched. This CDR3 comprises 18 residues. The germline V gene has CDR1 SGDLS and CDR2 YYNGEE. The complete variable domain, with remaining parts taken from reference TRBV9 and TRBJ1-1, reads DSGVTQTPKHLITATGQRVTLRCSPRSGDLSVYWYQQSLDQGLQFLIQYYNGEERAKGNILERFSAQQFPDLHSELNLSSLELGDSALYFCASSVEGDRGGMNTEAFFGQGTRLTVV.

This sequence joins TRBV6-2 or TRBV6-3 and TRBJ2-5, with 8 bases identical to TRBD1. This CDR3 spans 14 amino acids. Germline values: CDR1 MNHEY, CDR2 SVGEGT. Unmatched junction bases numbered 1, after V lost 4 bases and J lost 0 bases. The CDR3 protein is CASSLGQDQETQYF. CDR3 nucleotide sequence: TGTGCCAGCAGTTTGGGACAGGACCAAGAGACCCAGTACTTC.

There are a few counts of this clonotype. V usage is TRBV4-1 and J usage is TRBJ2-2, with D tentatively TRBD2 (5 bases). The germline V gene has CDR1 MGHRA and CDR2 YSYEKL. The CDR3 is 13 residues long. Between the trimmed V and J ends, which lost 11 bases and 6 bases, there was a span of 16 bases. CDR3 amino acids: CAPGERIPGELFF. As DNA, the CDR3 is TGCGCCCCCGGGGAGCGGATACCCGGGGAGCTGTTTTTT.

Many counts were recorded for this clonotype. The CDR3 sequence: CASSLQGAYEQYF. The CDR3 DNA reads as TGTGCCAGCAGCTTGCAGGGAGCCTACGAGCAGTACTTC. This chain links TRBV5-6 with TRBJ2-7; D possibly matches TRBD1 or TRBD2 (5 bases each). This CDR3 has 13 amino acids. V dropped 1 base and J dropped 2 bases, with 7 bases sitting between them. Germline values: CDR1 SGHDT, CDR2 YYEEEE. Based on the CDR3 plus reference TRBV5-6 and TRBJ2-7, the full variable domain is DAGVTQSPTHLIKTRGQQVTLRCSPKSGHDTVSWYQQALGQGPQFIFQYYEEEERQRGNFPDRFSGHQFPNYSSELNVNALLLGDSALYLCASSLQGAYEQYFGPGTRLTVT.

This clonotype was recorded a few times. V usage is TRBV20-1 and J usage is TRBJ1-4; 8 bases map to TRBD1. The V gene end was trimmed by 5 bases and the J gene end by 6 bases; junction bases not matched to a gene: 5. This CDR3 is built from 13 residues. Germline CDR1 DFQATT, CDR2 SNEGSKA (reference sequence). The CDR3 region is CSAPDRDDEKLFF. CDR3 sequence (DNA): TGCAGTGCTCCGGACAGGGACGATGAAAAACTGTTTTTT.

The chain couples TRBV5-1 to TRBJ2-1; 9 bases align to TRBD1. V gave up 7 bases and J gave up 5 bases; unmatched junction bases: 4. The germline V gene encodes CDR1 SGHRS and CDR2 YFSETQ. CDR3 length equals 13 residues. The chain's CDR3 is CASRRDRDNEQFF. For the CDR3, the DNA is TGCGCCAGCCGCCGGGACAGGGACAATGAGCAGTTCTTC.

This clonotype has just a few counts. The genes are TRBV7-9 and TRBJ2-3; TRBD2 aligns across 11 bases. Losses at the gene ends were 4 bases for V and 4 bases for J; bases not matched to a gene: 4. This CDR3 comprises 15 residues. CDR1 SEHNR and CDR2 FQNEAQ come from the germline V gene (reference sequence). The CDR3 DNA follows: TGTGCCAGCAGCTATAGCGGGGGGGCCGCAGATACGCAGTATTTT. Its translation is CASSYSGGAADTQYF. The full variable domain, with the rest looked up from reference TRBV7-9 and TRBJ2-3, is DTGVSQNPRHKITKRGQNVTFRCDPISEHNRLYWYRQTLGQGPEFLTYFQNEAQLEKSRLLSDRFSAERPKGSFSTLEIQRTEQGDSAMYLCASSYSGGAADTQYFGPGTRLTVL.

This clonotype was counted between two and nine times. The rearrangement links TRBV14 to TRBJ1-5, with 8 nucleotides matching TRBD1. Looked up from germline, CDR1 is SGHDN and CDR2 is FVKESK. Trimming at V came to 6 bases and at J to 1 base, leaving 5 bases not matched to a gene. The CDR3 spans 15 residues. CDR3: CASRDRGRSNQPQHF. DNA of the CDR3: TGTGCCAGCAGAGACAGGGGTCGGAGCAATCAGCCCCAGCATTTT.

This clonotype was observed many times. The rearrangement links TRBV9 to TRBJ1-6; 8 nucleotides match TRBD1. CDR1 and CDR2 from the germline V gene are SGDLS and YYNGEE. Losses at the gene ends were 4 bases for V and 8 bases for J; bases not matched to a gene: 5. This CDR3 comprises 14 residues. The chain's CDR3 is CASSPGQGDSPLHF. In nucleotides, the CDR3 is TGTGCCAGCAGCCCCGGACAGGGAGATTCACCCCTCCACTTT. The variable domain in full, completed from reference TRBV9 and TRBJ1-6, reads DSGVTQTPKHLITATGQRVTLRCSPRSGDLSVYWYQQSLDQGLQFLIQYYNGEERAKGNILERFSAQQFPDLHSELNLSSLELGDSALYFCASSPGQGDSPLHFGNGTRLTVT.

This clonotype has only one observation. V and J are TRBV4-1 and TRBJ1-2; D not certain. The CDR3 consists of 16 residues. The V and J ends lost 1 base and 5 bases respectively, with 17 bases between them. Germline loops: CDR1 MGHRA, CDR2 YSYEKL. The CDR3 loop reads CASSQGSGWSIYGYTF. The CDR3 coding sequence is TGCGCCAGCAGCCAAGGTTCGGGGTGGTCAATATATGGCTACACCTTC.